Below are 20 T cell receptor beta chains sequenced from a single sample in a study of vaccination and CD4 T cells after COVID-19. These receptors' antigens are unknown. Cultured CD4+ T cell DNA was sequenced using the Oncomine TCR Beta short-read assay. TCRdb processed the PCR reads anew with MiXCR; each CDR3 protein has one entry. This table holds some 16,000 distinct CDR3 sequences, approximately 77% found once. Treatment noted: roughly 11-day PBMC culture with coronavirus spike peptide pools or control peptides (ViraFEST assay). The sample here was CD4+ T cells from blood, cultured in vitro, taken after SARS-CoV-2 vaccination. The source is a human donor who received a COVID-19 vaccine.

This clonotype was recorded once. The J gene is TRBJ2-1, the V gene TRBV11-3, with D uncertain. Trimming took off 1 base at V and 5 bases at J, with 9 bases between the two ends. From germline, CDR1 is SGHNT and CDR2 YENEEA. The CDR3 loop spans 14 amino acids. The CDR3 is CASSLGVGNNEQFF. The CDR3, as DNA: TGTGCCAGCAGCTTAGGGGTGGGGAACAATGAGCAGTTCTTC.

This rearrangement joins TRBV18 to TRBJ1-1, with D possibly TRBD1 on 5 matching bases. This CDR3 contains 16 residues. Trimming removed 1 base at V and 1 base at J, with 13 bases between. In germline, CDR1 is KGHSH, CDR2 LQKENI. CDR3 amino acids: CASSPRAGGSNTEAFF. CDR3 nucleotide sequence: TGTGCCAGCTCACCACGGGCCGGGGGTTCGAACACTGAAGCTTTCTTT. The whole variable domain, remainder taken from reference TRBV18 and TRBJ1-1, is NAGVMQNPRHLVRRRGQEARLRCSPMKGHSHVYWYRQLPEEGLKFMVYLQKENIIDESGMPKERFSAEFPKEGPSILRIQQVVRGDSAAYFCASSPRAGGSNTEAFFGQGTRLTVV.

This sequence joins TRBV20-1 and TRBJ2-7; D is possibly TRBD1 (6 bases). CDR1 is DFQATT, CDR2 SNEGSKA, per germline (reference sequence). The V end was cut by 3 bases, the J end by 3 bases, with 12 bases between. The CDR3 covers 13 residues. The CDR3 DNA reads TGCAGTGCTAGTAAGGACAGCTACTACGAGCAGTACTTC. The encoded protein is CSASKDSYYEQYF.

V is TRBV19 and J is TRBJ2-2, with D perhaps TRBD1 (5 bases). V was cut by 0 bases and J by 5 bases, with 10 bases left in between. The CDR3 covers 15 residues. Per germline, CDR1 LNHDA and CDR2 SQIVND (reference sequence). CDR3 DNA: TGTGCCAGTAGTATAGACAGGGCAAGGACCGGGGAGCTGTTTTTT. Translated: CASSIDRARTGELFF.

The sample holds a few counts of this clonotype. V usage is TRBV2 and J usage is TRBJ1-1; 7 bases are shared with TRBD1. Losses at the gene ends were 5 bases for V and 3 bases for J; bases not matched to a gene: 3. The CDR3 is 13 residues long. The germline V gene has CDR1 SNHLY and CDR2 FYNNEI. CDR3 nucleotides: TGTGCCAGCAGTTACAGGGGCCACACTGAAGCTTTCTTT. This translates into CASSYRGHTEAFF.

V gene TRBV6-2 or TRBV6-3 combines with J gene TRBJ2-7; D remains unclear. Trimming pared 2 bases from V and 0 bases from J, leaving 8 bases between. CDR1 MNHEY and CDR2 SVGEGT come from the germline V gene. This CDR3 contains 14 residues. Here the CDR3 DNA reads TGTGCCAGCAGTTACGGCGGAAACTCCTACGAGCAGTACTTC. Translation gives CASSYGGNSYEQYF.

As for this clonotype: This CDR3 fails to terminate in the conserved phenylalanine or tryptophan, so it likely reflects a read error. The gene calls are TRBV30 and TRBJ2-3, with no clear D. Trimming shortened V by 1 base and J by 12 bases, and 11 bases separated the two germline ends. Germline CDR1 is GTSNPN and CDR2 is SVGIG (reference sequence). This CDR3 has 11 residues. CDR3 residues: CAWSAPKLQYL. As DNA, the CDR3 is TGTGCCTGGAGTGCTCCAAAACTCCAGTATTTA.

The genes are TRBV6-2 or TRBV6-3 and TRBJ1-5; 10 nucleotides line up with TRBD1. After removal of 4 bases from V and 1 base from J, the junction contained 7 bases not matched to a gene. The CDR3 is 17 amino acids. The germline CDR1 and CDR2 sequences are MNHEY and SVGEGT. This CDR3 is CASSSGTGVRSNQPQHF. The CDR3 region has the DNA TGTGCCAGCAGTTCCGGGACAGGGGTTCGAAGCAATCAGCCCCAGCATTTT.

The chain carries TRBV5-4 and TRBJ2-7, with no clear D. Trimming removed 0 bases from V and 2 bases from J, with 12 bases in between. The CDR3 loop spans 15 amino acids. CDR1 SGHNT and CDR2 YYREEE come from the germline V gene (reference sequence). This CDR3 reads CASSLEASLAYEQYF. In DNA, the CDR3 is TGTGCCAGCAGCTTGGAGGCGAGTTTGGCCTACGAGCAGTACTTC.

The chain links TRBV20-1 to TRBJ2-5; maybe TRBD2 (5 bases). The ends were cut back, 3 bases at V and 11 bases at J, with 19 bases in the middle. The CDR3 runs 13 residues. CDR1 and CDR2 (germline): DFQATT, SNEGSKA (reference sequence). CDR3 nucleotide sequence: TGCAGTGCTAGCACAACCGTCCGAAGGGAGCAGTACTTC. The encoded protein is CSASTTVRREQYF.

Judged by abundance, this clonotype is medium-sized. V usage is TRBV7-9 and J usage is TRBJ2-2; D unclear. V lost 5 bases to trimming and J lost 4 bases, with 14 bases between them. The CDR3 consists of 15 residues. CDR1 and CDR2 from the germline V gene are SEHNR and FQNEAQ (reference sequence). CDR3 sequence (DNA): TGTGCCAGCAGCACGACCCGGTACCTCACCGGGGAGCTGTTTTTT. It translates to CASSTTRYLTGELFF. The whole variable domain, filled in from reference TRBV7-9 and TRBJ2-2, reads DTGVSQNPRHKITKRGQNVTFRCDPISEHNRLYWYRQTLGQGPEFLTYFQNEAQLEKSRLLSDRFSAERPKGSFSTLEIQRTEQGDSAMYLCASSTTRYLTGELFFGEGSRLTVL.

The rearrangement joins TRBV7-2 to TRBJ2-2; 7 nucleotides align to TRBD1. There are 16 residues in the CDR3. The germline V gene has CDR1 SGHTA and CDR2 FQGNSA. Trimming at V came to 0 bases and at J to 7 bases, leaving 8 bases not matched to a gene. The CDR3 region has the DNA TGTGCCAGCAGCTTAGCTAGGGGGCGAGGGGTCGGGGAGCTGTTTTTT. Its protein product is CASSLARGRGVGELFF.

The rearrangement uses TRBV10-1 and TRBJ2-1; the match to TRBD2 covers 11 bases. The germline V gene encodes CDR1 WNHNN and CDR2 SYGVQD (reference sequence). CDR3 length: 15 amino acids. The V gene end was trimmed by 4 bases and the J gene end by 3 bases; junction bases not matched to a gene: 2. The CDR3 DNA is TGCGCCAGCAGTGTCGGGACTAGCGGCTACAATGAGCAGTTCTTC. This sequence encodes CASSVGTSGYNEQFF.

The chain has TRBV30 and TRBJ2-3, with 8 bases lining up with TRBD1. CDR1 GTSNPN and CDR2 SVGIG come from the germline V gene (reference sequence). V lost 4 bases to trimming and J lost 2 bases; unmatched junction nucleotides: 17. The CDR3 covers 18 residues. In DNA form, the CDR3 reads TGTGCCTGGATAAGGCGAAGGACAGGGCTTGACTTCACAGATACGCAGTATTTT. Translation gives CAWIRRRTGLDFTDTQYF.

The chain combines TRBV7-2 with TRBJ2-5; 11 nucleotides match TRBD2. The J segment lost 0 bases and the V segment lost 5 bases, leaving 8 bases of the junction unmatched. Germline CDR1 and CDR2: SGHTA and FQGNSA. The CDR3 has 17 residues. The CDR3 DNA is TGTGCCAGCAGCCTGGGACTAGCGGCGACGTACCAAGAGACCCAGTACTTC. Its protein is CASSLGLAATYQETQYF.

This clonotype rates as large (0.1 to 1%). The genes are TRBV6-1 and TRBJ2-3, with D perhaps TRBD2 (5 bases). Trimming removed 3 bases from V and 4 bases from J, with 11 bases in between. The CDR3 is 14 amino acids. From germline, CDR1 is MNHNS and CDR2 SASEGT. The CDR3 sequence is CASSESGRADTQYF. For the CDR3, the DNA is TGTGCCAGCAGTGAGAGCGGACGGGCAGATACGCAGTATTTT.

This chain links TRBV7-9 with TRBJ1-2; D may be TRBD1 (6 bases). This CDR3 has 15 amino acids. Germline loops: CDR1 SEHNR, CDR2 FQNEAQ (reference sequence). Between the trimmed V and J ends, which lost 0 bases and 1 base, there was a span of 9 bases. The CDR3 protein is CASSLAGGYNYGYTF. CDR3 bases: TGTGCCAGCAGCTTAGCAGGGGGATATAACTATGGCTACACCTTC.

This clonotype is medium-sized in the sample. This chain joins TRBV5-4 and TRBJ2-3; 12 positions match TRBD2. Germline CDR1 reads SGHNT; CDR2 reads YYREEE (reference sequence). J gave up 3 bases and V 0 bases, and 2 bases lay outside the gene matches. CDR3 length: 16 amino acids. CDR3 coding DNA: TGTGCCAGCAGCTTGGCTAGCGGGGGGGAGACAGATACGCAGTATTTT. Protein sequence: CASSLASGGETDTQYF.

The count of this clonotype is one. The chain employs TRBV20-1 and TRBJ1-2, with D possibly matching TRBD1 (5 bases). Deletions cut 3 bases from V and 4 bases from J, with 12 bases between. Germline values: CDR1 DFQATT, CDR2 SNEGSKA (reference sequence). The CDR3 spans 13 residues. CDR3 residues: CSARGGTAYGYTF. The CDR3 bases are TGCAGTGCTAGGGGAGGGACGGCCTATGGCTACACCTTC.

V and J are TRBV19 and TRBJ1-5; D not certain. V lost 4 bases to trimming and J lost 7 bases, with 11 bases between them. Germline loops: CDR1 LNHDA, CDR2 SQIVND (reference sequence). This CDR3 has 13 amino acids. CDR3 nucleotides: TGTGCCAGTAGTAGGCCCTACGGGCAGCCCCAGCATTTT. It specifies CASSRPYGQPQHF.